The clone carrying this TCR beta chain was recorded at least ten times. Its antigen remains unidentified. The ends were cut back, 7 bases at V and 0 bases at J, with 12 bases in the middle. Germline values: CDR1 SGHTA, CDR2 FQGNSA. This CDR3 is built from 15 residues. From the reads, TCRdb called clonotypes with MiXCR, one entry per CDR3 protein. The table has approximately 500,000 distinct CDR3 sequences, approximately 11% seen once. The sample is drawn from a study of T cell repertoires in cytomegalovirus infection. Study details: The public TCR beta signatures pointed to both CMV infection and matching HLA type.

Study-level results: It was HLA-C-restricted CMV-specific TCR beta clonotypes that dominated the response ex vivo.

The chain joins TRBV7-2 to TRBJ2-2, with a tentative D call TRBD2 (5 bases). The sequence derives from a human donor in good health (CMV status not recorded). Some clones in this sample may be carry-over from other donors' samples. Sequenced input: PBMCs. This chain's CDR3 is CASNVLSANTGELFF. Written as DNA, the CDR3 is TGTGCCAGCAACGTTCTTAGCGCGAACACCGGGGAGCTGTTTTTT.